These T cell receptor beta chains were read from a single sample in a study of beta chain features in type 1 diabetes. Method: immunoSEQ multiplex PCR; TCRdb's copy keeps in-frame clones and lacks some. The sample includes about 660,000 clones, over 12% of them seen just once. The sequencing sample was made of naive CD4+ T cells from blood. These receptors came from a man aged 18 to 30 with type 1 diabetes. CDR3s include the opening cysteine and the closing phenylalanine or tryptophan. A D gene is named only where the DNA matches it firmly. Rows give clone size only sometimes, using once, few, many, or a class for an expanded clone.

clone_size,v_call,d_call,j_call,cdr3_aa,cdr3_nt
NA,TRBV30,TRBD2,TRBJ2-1,CAWSVLSGRATAAFF,TGTGCCTGGAGTGTACTCAGCGGGAGGGCCACGGCGGCGTTCTTC
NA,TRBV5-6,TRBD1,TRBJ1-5,CASSFGGRTGQPQHF,TGTGCCAGCAGCTTTGGGGGGCGGACAGGTCAGCCCCAGCATTTT
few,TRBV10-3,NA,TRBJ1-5,CAISGTPNQPQHF,TGTGCCATCTCTGGGACACCCAATCAGCCCCAGCATTTT
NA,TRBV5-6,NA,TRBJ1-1,CASSLEVNTEAFF,TGTGCCAGCAGCTTGGAGGTGAACACTGAAGCTTTCTTT
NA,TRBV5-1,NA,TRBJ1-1,CASSLAKVNTEAFF,TGCGCCAGCAGCTTGGCCAAGGTGAACACTGAAGCTTTCTTT
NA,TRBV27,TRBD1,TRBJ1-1,CASSPGQVKTEAFF,TGTGCCAGCAGTCCAGGACAGGTAAAAACTGAAGCTTTCTTT
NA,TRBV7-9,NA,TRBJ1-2,CASSETLRGDGYTF,TGTGCCAGCAGCGAAACTCTTAGAGGGGATGGCTACACCTTC
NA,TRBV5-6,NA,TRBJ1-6,CASSFGLGFNSPLHF,TGTGCCAGCAGCTTCGGCCTGGGATTTAATTCACCCCTCCACTTT
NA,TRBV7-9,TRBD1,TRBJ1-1,CASRPSGTGSVGNTEAFF,TGTGCCAGCAGGCCTTCCGGGACAGGGAGCGTCGGCAACACTGAAGCTTTCTTT
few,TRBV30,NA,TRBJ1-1,CAWSVGHLNTEAFF,TGTGCCTGGAGTGTGGGACACTTGAACACTGAAGCTTTCTTT
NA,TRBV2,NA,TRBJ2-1,CASSGADNEQFF,TGTGCCAGCAGCGGCGCTGACAATGAGCAGTTCTTC
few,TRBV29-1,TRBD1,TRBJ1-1,CSVETGMNTEAFF,TGCAGCGTTGAGACAGGGATGAACACTGAAGCTTTCTTT
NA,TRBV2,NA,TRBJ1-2,CASRIHEGYTF,TGTGCCAGCAGAATCCACGAGGGCTACACCTTC
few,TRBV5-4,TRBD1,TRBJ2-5,CASSTRDRETTQYF,TGTGCCAGCAGCACTCGGGACAGGGAGACGACCCAGTACTTC
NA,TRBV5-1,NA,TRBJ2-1,CASSLQGNEQFF,TGCGCCAGCAGCTTACAAGGGAATGAGCAGTTCTTC
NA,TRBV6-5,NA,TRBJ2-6,CASSYMVSGANVLTF,TGTGCCAGCAGTTACATGGTCTCTGGGGCCAACGTCCTGACTTTC
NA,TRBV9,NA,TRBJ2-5,CASSVGQSQETQYF,TGTGCCAGCAGCGTTGGACAGTCCCAAGAGACCCAGTACTTC
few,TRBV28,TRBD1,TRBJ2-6,CASRTTGEGANVLTF,TGTGCCAGCAGAACGACAGGGGAAGGGGCCAACGTCCTGACTTTC
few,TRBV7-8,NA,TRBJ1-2,CASSSRVGGYTF,TGTGCCAGCAGCTCTAGGGTTGGCGGCTACACCTTC
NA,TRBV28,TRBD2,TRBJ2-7,CASVGTSDYSYEQYF,TGTGCCAGCGTGGGGACTAGCGACTATTCCTACGAGCAGTACTTC
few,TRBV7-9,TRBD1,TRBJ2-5,CASSSGQKETQYF,TGTGCCAGCAGCTCGGGACAGAAAGAGACCCAGTACTTC
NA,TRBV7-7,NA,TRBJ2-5,CASSLGGGRETQYF,TGTGCTAGCAGCCTTGGTGGGGGCCGCGAGACCCAGTACTTC
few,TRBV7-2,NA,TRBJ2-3,CASSLRVAGGGDTQYF,TGTGCCAGCAGCTTACGGGTGGCAGGAGGGGGTGATACGCAGTATTTT
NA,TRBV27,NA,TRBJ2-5,CASSPLLRTGTGETQYF,TGTGCCAGCAGTCCCCTCCTTAGAACAGGGACCGGGGAGACCCAGTACTTC
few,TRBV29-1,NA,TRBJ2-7,CSVGTPGEQYF,TGCAGCGTTGGGACCCCAGGCGAGCAGTACTTC
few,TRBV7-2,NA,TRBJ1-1,CASSLNWGLSGTEAFF,TGTGCCAGCAGCTTAAACTGGGGTTTAAGCGGCACTGAAGCTTTCTTT
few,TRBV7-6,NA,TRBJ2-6,CASSIGRNSGANVLTF,TGTGCCAGCAGCATCGGACGGAACTCTGGGGCCAACGTCCTGACTTTC
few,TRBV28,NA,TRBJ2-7,CASSSQGTGYEQYF,TGTGCCAGCAGTTCCCAGGGAACCGGCTACGAGCAGTACTTC
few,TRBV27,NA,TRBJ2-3,CASTRAFDGSTDTQYF,TGTGCCAGCACCCGGGCGTTCGACGGTAGCACAGATACGCAGTATTTT
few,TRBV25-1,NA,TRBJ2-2,CASSYRAGELFF,TGTGCCAGCAGTTACAGGGCAGGGGAGCTGTTTTTT
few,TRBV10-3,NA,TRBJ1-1,CAISDGGWSGLNTEAFF,TGTGCCATCAGTGATGGGGGCTGGTCGGGGCTTAACACTGAAGCTTTCTTT
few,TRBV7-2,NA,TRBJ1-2,CASSLVNYGYTF,TGTGCCAGCAGCCTCGTTAACTATGGCTACACCTTC
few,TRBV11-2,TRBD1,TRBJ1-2,CASSPGQGVNYGYTF,TGTGCCAGCAGCCCCGGACAGGGGGTGAACTATGGCTACACCTTC
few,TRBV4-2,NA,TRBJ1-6,CASSLGKTLNSPLHF,TGTGCCAGCAGCCTGGGGAAAACCCTAAATTCACCCCTCCACTTT
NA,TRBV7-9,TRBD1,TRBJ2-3,CASSFPSGTGLDTQYF,TGTGCCAGCAGCTTCCCCTCCGGGACAGGGCTGGATACGCAGTATTTT
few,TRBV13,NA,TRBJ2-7,CASSLGGPFYEQYF,TGTGCCAGCAGCTTAGGCGGGCCGTTCTACGAGCAGTACTTC
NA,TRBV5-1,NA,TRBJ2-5,CASSSGTGETQYF,TGCGCCAGCAGCTCAGGGACGGGAGAGACCCAGTACTTC
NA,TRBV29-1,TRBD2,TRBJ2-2,CSVGLAGVDGELFF,TGCAGCGTTGGGCTAGCGGGAGTGGACGGGGAGCTGTTTTTT
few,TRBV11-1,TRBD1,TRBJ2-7,CASSPLRDSSYEQYF,TGTGCCAGCAGCCCCTTGAGGGACAGCTCCTACGAGCAGTACTTC
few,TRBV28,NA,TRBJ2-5,CASSPISETQYF,TGTGCCAGCAGTCCGATCAGTGAGACCCAGTACTTC
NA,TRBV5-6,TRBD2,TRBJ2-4,CASSLASGAKNIQYF,TGTGCCAGCAGCTTGGCTAGCGGAGCCAAAAACATTCAGTACTTC